This TCR beta chain appears in the sequencing data of a study of tumor-infiltrating lymphocytes in primary liver carcinoma. Across the study: Productive TCRbeta read counts per sample ran from roughly 3.6 to 7.1 million and were similar across tissue types.

The V gene's germline CDR1 is SGHAT and CDR2 FQNNGV. The CDR3 totals 17 residues. As for this clonotype: One junction end does not reproduce the germline sequence, and a read error may be involved.

A constant-region primer primed TCR beta cDNA synthesis from about 490 ng of total RNA. Libraries covering TCR beta were generated through three nested multiplex PCR rounds (using a slightly modified ARM-PCR). A C-beta reverse primer and TRBV1-TRBV30 forward primers served in each of the first two PCR rounds, at roughly 10 cycles apiece. MiXCR, applied by TCRdb to the multiplex PCR reads, yields one record per CDR3 protein. The sample yields roughly 100,000 distinct CDR3 sequences, roughly 85% seen once. RNA and DNA were co-extracted from roughly 20-30 mg of unsorted bulk tissue. V and J are TRBV11-2 and TRBJ2-2; either TRBD1 or TRBD2 may supply D (6 bases each). This clonotype was obtained from a man between 40 and 49 years old with primary liver carcinoma and hepatitis B virus infection. Specimen: liver tumor tissue from sampling region 3. As for subset: tumor region T3, left-lateral pole. CDR3 DNA sequence: TGTGCCAGCGGCTTAGATCATCGGGCTAGGGACACCGGGGGGCTGTTTTTT. Translated, it gives CASGLDHRARDTGGLFF.